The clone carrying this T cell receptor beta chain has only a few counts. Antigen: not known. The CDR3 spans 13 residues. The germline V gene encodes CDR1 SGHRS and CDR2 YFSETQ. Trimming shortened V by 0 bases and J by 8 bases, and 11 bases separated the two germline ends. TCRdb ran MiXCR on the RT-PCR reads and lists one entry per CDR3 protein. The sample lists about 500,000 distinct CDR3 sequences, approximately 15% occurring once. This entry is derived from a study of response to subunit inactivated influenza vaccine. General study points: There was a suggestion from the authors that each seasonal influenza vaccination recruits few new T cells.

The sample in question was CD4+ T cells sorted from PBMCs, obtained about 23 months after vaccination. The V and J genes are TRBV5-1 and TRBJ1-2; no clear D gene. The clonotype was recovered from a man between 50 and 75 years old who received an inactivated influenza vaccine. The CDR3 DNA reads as TGCGCCAGCAGCTTGGGGGCGGATCAGGGCTACACCTTC. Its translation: CASSLGADQGYTF.